This T cell receptor beta chain appears in the sequencing data of a study of T cells in Graves' hyperthyroidism and ophthalmopathy. This CDR3 is built from 15 residues. CDR1 is SGHTA and CDR2 is FQGNSA in the germline V gene. With 0 bases removed from V and 1 base from J, the gap between germline ends came to 8 bases. The investigators amplified TCR beta CDR3 regions from RNA transcripts. RT-PCR in the first round (using the HTBI primer set) targeted the TCR CDR3. Via MiXCR, TCRdb re-called the multiplex PCR reads, giving one row per CDR3 protein. The table includes over 250,000 distinct CDR3 sequences, about a sixth detected once. This clonotype was seen ten or more times.

The receptor was isolated from a woman aged 55 to 70 with Graves' ophthalmopathy. Sequencing input: blood. This chain joins TRBV7-2 and TRBJ2-3; the D call may be TRBD1 or TRBD2 (5 bases each). The CDR3 sequence: CASSLAGVGTDTQYF. The CDR3 bases are TGTGCCAGCAGCTTAGCGGGGGTGGGCACAGATACGCAGTATTTT.